This TCR beta chain came from a study of memory CD4+ T cells and cytomegalovirus serostatus. Overall study: Healthy Belgian adult donors included about nine CMV-positive and about two dozen CMV-negative people.

Trimming stripped 4 bases from V and 2 bases from J, with 8 bases between. The CDR3 has 13 residues. Germline loops: CDR1 MNHEY, CDR2 SVGAGI. Single viable CD3+CD4+CD8-CD45RO+ cells were sorted as the memory CD4+ T cells. Serostatus was set by detecting CMV pp150, pp28, p38, p52 IgG. The protocol was immunoSEQ multiplex PCR, while the TCRdb copy is restricted to in-frame clones and leaves out a portion. The sample lists approximately 46,000 clones, under 80% occurring once. This clone came up a few times. The chain combines TRBV6-5 with TRBJ1-2; D unresolved. The receptor was isolated from an adult in good health and CMV-seronegative. Source material: memory CD4+ T cells from blood. The CDR3 sequence: CASSLTLNYGYTF. For the CDR3, the DNA is TGTGCCAGCAGTTTGACCCTGAACTATGGCTACACCTTC.